Listed below are T cell receptor beta chains from one sample, sequenced in a study of T cells after yellow fever vaccination. TCRdb processed the 5' RACE reads anew with MiXCR; each CDR3 protein has one entry. The table has 300,000 to 350,000 distinct CDR3 sequences, roughly 4.3% seen once. Specimen: PBMCs, collected 15 days after the yellow fever booster vaccination. These receptors were collected from a man aged 18 to 35 who received the YFV17D yellow fever vaccine. The conserved cysteine and the conserved F or W are not part of the CDR3 here. Rows may omit the clone size; those that give it use once, few, many or a size class.

CDR3 length,J gene,V gene,clone size,CDR3 protein
12,TRBJ1-1,TRBV5-1,NA,ASSLQGQSSEAF
13,TRBJ2-5,TRBV5-1,many,ASSDGLAAKETQY
10,TRBJ1-1,TRBV10-3,many,AIKAGGTEAF
10,TRBJ1-1,TRBV7-2,many,ASSFVGSQAF
12,TRBJ1-6,TRBV28,NA,ASSPPGPNSPLH
10,TRBJ1-1,TRBV29-1,many,SVTGPNTEAF
14,TRBJ2-1,TRBV7-2,NA,ASSVGRRGSYNEQF
14,TRBJ1-5,TRBV7-2,many,ASSDRVLGGGQPQH
13,TRBJ2-2,TRBV4-2,many,ASSQEAGGLEELF
11,TRBJ2-7,TRBV5-1,few,ASSPSWGNEQY
9,TRBJ1-2,TRBV12-3/TRBV12-4,many,ASSKREGYT
11,TRBJ2-3,TRBV20-1,many,SAPGTGVDTQY
12,TRBJ2-3,TRBV7-2,NA,ASRGQVGTDTQY
13,TRBJ2-5,TRBV6-2/TRBV6-3,many,ASSQGGREVETQY
11,TRBJ2-7,TRBV6-2/TRBV6-3,many,ASSYLTPYEQY
9,TRBJ1-2,TRBV30,NA,AWSSYGVYT
14,TRBJ1-2,TRBV6-5,many,ASSKTGAGTVYGYT
13,TRBJ1-1,TRBV3-1,NA,ASSVSNRVGTEAF
16,TRBJ2-3,TRBV4-3,NA,ASSQEGGGGGGTDTQY
14,TRBJ1-4,TRBV29-1,few,SVMDRGPATNEKLF
14,TRBJ1-6,TRBV6-1,many,ASSERDRGRNSPLH
13,TRBJ2-1,TRBV4-3,few,ASSQGAGDYNEQF
11,TRBJ1-4,TRBV12-3/TRBV12-4,few,ASSLYENEKLF
13,TRBJ1-2,TRBV27,many,ASSLSGLGPYGYT
12,TRBJ2-1,TRBV11-2,many,ASRDLSSYNEQF
14,TRBJ1-6,TRBV18,NA,ASSPRQVIQNSPLH
12,TRBJ1-6,TRBV20-1,NA,SAPVGGEGPPLH
14,TRBJ2-3,TRBV6-5,many,ASSYSALAGTDTQY
13,TRBJ2-1,TRBV20-1,many,SARDYRGREYEQF
14,TRBJ1-1,TRBV18,NA,ASSPPKGGWATEAF
13,TRBJ2-5,TRBV7-6,few,ASSLAQGSQETQY
11,TRBJ2-7,TRBV12-3/TRBV12-4,many,ASRGEGSYEQY
11,TRBJ2-3,TRBV7-9,many,ASRRDRTDTQY
13,TRBJ1-5,TRBV6-5,many,ASRTGTTAREPQH
11,TRBJ2-4,TRBV20-1,few,SPRDLAKNIQY
11,TRBJ2-2,TRBV24-1,few,ATSDLPTGELF
14,TRBJ2-3,TRBV5-1,many,ASSPGTSGVTDTQY
12,TRBJ2-7,TRBV7-8,many,ASSPRRTADEQY
12,TRBJ1-5,TRBV6-6,few,ASTKGGGNQPQH
10,TRBJ2-1,TRBV12-3/TRBV12-4,many,ASSLSGREQF
11,TRBJ1-2,TRBV6-5,many,ASNRPGLQGYT
15,TRBJ2-3,TRBV29-1,NA,SVESGLAGDSTDTQY
13,TRBJ1-1,TRBV5-1,many,ASSADAGQNTEAF
12,TRBJ2-5,TRBV7-2,few,ASSRQRGEETQY
13,TRBJ2-7,TRBV27,NA,ASSQSPARVYEQY
13,TRBJ2-1,TRBV7-6,NA,ASSLVGGLYNEQF
13,TRBJ2-1,TRBV20-1,many,SAEGLAGGLNEQF
11,TRBJ2-2,TRBV20-1,many,SAREGRTGELF
12,TRBJ1-6,TRBV6-6,NA,ASSNPGTDSPLH
9,TRBJ1-1,TRBV7-2,NA,ASRLGPEAF
14,TRBJ2-3,TRBV5-1,NA,ASSPQAGGRIDTQY
12,TRBJ2-1,TRBV24-1,NA,ATAGQPSYNEQF
11,TRBJ2-5,TRBV5-6,many,ASSLGDAISQY
13,TRBJ2-5,TRBV7-8,few,ASSLGGYTGETQY